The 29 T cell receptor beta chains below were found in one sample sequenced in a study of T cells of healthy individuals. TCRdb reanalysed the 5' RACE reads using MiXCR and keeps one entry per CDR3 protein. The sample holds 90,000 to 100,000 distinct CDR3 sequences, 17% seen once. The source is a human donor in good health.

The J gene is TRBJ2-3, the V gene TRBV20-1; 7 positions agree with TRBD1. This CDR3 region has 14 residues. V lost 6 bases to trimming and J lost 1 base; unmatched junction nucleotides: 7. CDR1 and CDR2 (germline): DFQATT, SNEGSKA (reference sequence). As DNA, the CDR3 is TGCAGTGCGCTCGAGGGGGCTCGCACAGATACGCAGTATTTT. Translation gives CSALEGARTDTQYF.

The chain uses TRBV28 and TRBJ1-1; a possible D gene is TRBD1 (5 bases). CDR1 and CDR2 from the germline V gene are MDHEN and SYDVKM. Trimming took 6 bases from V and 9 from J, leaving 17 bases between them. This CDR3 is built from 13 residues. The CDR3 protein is CASSQLGGGKAFF. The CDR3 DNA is TGTGCCAGCAGCCAACTGGGGGGGGGAAAAGCTTTCTTT.

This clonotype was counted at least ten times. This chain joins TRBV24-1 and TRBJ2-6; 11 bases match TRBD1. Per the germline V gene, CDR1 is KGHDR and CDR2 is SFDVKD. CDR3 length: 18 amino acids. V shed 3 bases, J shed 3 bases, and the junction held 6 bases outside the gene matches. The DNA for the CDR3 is TGTGCCACCAGTGATCCCGGACAGGGGGCTAGTGGGGCCAACGTCCTGACTTTC. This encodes CATSDPGQGASGANVLTF.

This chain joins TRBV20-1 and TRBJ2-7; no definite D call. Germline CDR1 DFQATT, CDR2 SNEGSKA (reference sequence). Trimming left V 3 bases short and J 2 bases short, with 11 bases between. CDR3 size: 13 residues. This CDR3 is CSARGYLTYEQYF. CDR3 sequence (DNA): TGCAGTGCTAGGGGGTACCTCACCTACGAGCAGTACTTC.

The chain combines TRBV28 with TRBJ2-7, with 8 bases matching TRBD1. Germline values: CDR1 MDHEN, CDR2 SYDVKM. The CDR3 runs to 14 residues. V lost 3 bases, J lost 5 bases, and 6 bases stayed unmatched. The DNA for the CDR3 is TGTGCCAGCAGTTTGACAGGGGACTTACACGAGCAGTACTTC. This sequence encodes CASSLTGDLHEQYF.

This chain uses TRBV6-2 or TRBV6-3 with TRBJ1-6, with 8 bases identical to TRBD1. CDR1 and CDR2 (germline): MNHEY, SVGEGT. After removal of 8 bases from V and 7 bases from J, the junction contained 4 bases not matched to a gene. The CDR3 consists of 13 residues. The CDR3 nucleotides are TGTGCCAGCCAGGGGGCATGGAATTCACCCCTCCACTTT. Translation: CASQGAWNSPLHF.

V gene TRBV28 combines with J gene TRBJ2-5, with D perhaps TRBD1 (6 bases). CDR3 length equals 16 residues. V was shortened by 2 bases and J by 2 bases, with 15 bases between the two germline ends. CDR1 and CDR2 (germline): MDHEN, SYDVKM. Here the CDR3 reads CASSLEGQGLQETQYF. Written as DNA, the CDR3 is TGTGCCAGCAGTTTAGAGGGCCAGGGGTTACAAGAGACCCAGTACTTC.

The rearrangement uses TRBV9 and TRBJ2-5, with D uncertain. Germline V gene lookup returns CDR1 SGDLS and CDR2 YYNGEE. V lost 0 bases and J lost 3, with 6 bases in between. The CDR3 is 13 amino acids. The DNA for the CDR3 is TGTGCCAGCAGCGTAGCTACGAAAGAGACCCAGTACTTC. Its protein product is CASSVATKETQYF.

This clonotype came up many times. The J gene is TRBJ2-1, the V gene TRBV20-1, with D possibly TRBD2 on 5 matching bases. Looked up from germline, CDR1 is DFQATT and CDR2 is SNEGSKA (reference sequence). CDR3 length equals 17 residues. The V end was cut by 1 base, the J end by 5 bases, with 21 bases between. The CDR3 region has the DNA TGCAGTGCTAGAGGAATGATAGCCCGCTTGAGGGACAATGAGCAGTTCTTC. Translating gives CSARGMIARLRDNEQFF.

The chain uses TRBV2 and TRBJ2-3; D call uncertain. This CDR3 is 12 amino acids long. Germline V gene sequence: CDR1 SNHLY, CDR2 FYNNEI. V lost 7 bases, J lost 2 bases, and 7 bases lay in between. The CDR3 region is CASNAYTDTQYF. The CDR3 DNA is TGTGCCAGCAACGCTTACACAGATACGCAGTATTTT.

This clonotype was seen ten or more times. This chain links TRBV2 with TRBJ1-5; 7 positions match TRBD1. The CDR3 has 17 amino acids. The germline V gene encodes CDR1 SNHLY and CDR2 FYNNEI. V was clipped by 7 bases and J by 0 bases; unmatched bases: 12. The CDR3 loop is CASTRSGTAYSNQPQHF. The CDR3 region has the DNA TGTGCCAGCACACGGAGCGGGACAGCGTATAGCAATCAGCCCCAGCATTTT.

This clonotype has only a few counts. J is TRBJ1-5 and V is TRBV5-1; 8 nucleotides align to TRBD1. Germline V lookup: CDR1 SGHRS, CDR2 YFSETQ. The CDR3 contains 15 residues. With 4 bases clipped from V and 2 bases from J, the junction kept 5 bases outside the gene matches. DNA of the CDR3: TGCGCCAGCAGCGATGGACAGGGAGGCAATCAGCCCCAGCATTTT. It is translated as CASSDGQGGNQPQHF.

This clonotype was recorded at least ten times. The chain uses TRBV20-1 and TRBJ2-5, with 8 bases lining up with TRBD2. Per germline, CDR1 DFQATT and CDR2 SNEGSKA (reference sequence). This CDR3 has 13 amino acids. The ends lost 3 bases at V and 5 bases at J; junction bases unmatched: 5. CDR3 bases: TGCAGTGCTAGTTCGGGGGGGAGGGAGACCCAGTACTTC. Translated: CSASSGGRETQYF.

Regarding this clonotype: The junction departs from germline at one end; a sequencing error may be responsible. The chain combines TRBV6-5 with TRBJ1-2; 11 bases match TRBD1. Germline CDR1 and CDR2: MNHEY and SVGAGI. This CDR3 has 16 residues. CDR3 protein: CASSWDRGSGGYGYNF. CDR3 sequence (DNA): TGTGCCAGCAGTTGGGACAGGGGGTCGGGAGGCTATGGCTACAACTTC.

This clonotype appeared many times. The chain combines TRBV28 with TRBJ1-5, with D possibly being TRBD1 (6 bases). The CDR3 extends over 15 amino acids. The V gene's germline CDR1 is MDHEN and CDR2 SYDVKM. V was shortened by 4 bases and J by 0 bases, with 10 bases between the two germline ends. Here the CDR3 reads CASSSRRGSNQPQHF. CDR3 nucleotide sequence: TGTGCCAGCAGTTCTCGCAGGGGTAGCAATCAGCCCCAGCATTTT. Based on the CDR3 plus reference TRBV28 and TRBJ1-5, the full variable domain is DVKVTQSSRYLVKRTGEKVFLECVQDMDHENMFWYRQDPGLGLRLIYFSYDVKMKEKGDIPEGYSVSREKKERFSLILESASTNQTSMYLCASSSRRGSNQPQHFGDGTRLSIL.

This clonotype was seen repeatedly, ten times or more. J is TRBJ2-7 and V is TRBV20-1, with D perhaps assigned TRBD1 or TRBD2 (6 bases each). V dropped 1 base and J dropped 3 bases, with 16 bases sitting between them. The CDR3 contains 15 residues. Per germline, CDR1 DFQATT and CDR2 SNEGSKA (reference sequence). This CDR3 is CSARGGARSFYEQYF. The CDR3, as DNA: TGCAGTGCTAGAGGGGGGGCGCGTTCATTCTACGAGCAGTACTTC.

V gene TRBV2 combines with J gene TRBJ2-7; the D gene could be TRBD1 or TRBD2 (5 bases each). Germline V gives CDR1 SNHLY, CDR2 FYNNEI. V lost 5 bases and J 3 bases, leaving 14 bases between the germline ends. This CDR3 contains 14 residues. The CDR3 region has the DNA TGTGCCAGCAGTTTCGACAGCGGTAACTACGAGCAGTACTTC. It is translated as CASSFDSGNYEQYF. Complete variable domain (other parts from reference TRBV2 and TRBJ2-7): EPEVTQTPSHQVTQMGQEVILRCVPISNHLYFYWYRQILGQKVEFLVSFYNNEISEKSEIFDDQFSVERPDGSNFTLKIRSTKLEDSAMYFCASSFDSGNYEQYFGPGTRLTVT.

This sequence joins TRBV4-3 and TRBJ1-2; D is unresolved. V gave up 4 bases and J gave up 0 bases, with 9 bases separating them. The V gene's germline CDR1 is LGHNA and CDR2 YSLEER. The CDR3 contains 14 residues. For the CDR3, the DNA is TGCGCCAGCAGCCGACGGGCGGCTAACTATGGCTACACCTTC. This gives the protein CASSRRAANYGYTF.

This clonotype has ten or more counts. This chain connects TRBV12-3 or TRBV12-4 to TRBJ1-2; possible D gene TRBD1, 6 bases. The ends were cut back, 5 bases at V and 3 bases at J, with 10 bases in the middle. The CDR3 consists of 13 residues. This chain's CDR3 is CASSINRDYGYTF. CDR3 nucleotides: TGTGCCAGCAGTATTAACAGGGACTATGGCTACACCTTC.

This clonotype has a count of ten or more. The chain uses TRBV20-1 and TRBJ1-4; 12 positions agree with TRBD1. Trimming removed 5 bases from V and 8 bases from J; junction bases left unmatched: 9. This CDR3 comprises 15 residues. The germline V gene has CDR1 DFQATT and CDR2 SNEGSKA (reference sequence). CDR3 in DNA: TGCAGTGCTCGGGACAGGGGGCGGTTAGAGGAAAAACTGTTTTTT. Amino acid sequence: CSARDRGRLEEKLFF.

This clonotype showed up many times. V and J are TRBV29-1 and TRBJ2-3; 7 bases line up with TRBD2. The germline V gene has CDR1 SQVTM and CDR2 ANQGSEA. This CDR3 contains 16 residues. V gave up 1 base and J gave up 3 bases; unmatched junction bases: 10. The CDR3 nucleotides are TGCAGCGTTGAAGCACGAGGGAGGGCCCCAACAGATACGCAGTATTTT. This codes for CSVEARGRAPTDTQYF.

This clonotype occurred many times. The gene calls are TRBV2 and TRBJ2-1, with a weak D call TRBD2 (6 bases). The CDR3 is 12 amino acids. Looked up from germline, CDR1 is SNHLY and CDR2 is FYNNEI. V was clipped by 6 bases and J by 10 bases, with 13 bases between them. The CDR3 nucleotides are TGTGCCAGCAGGGGGACTGTCGGCGAGCAGTTCTTC. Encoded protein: CASRGTVGEQFF.

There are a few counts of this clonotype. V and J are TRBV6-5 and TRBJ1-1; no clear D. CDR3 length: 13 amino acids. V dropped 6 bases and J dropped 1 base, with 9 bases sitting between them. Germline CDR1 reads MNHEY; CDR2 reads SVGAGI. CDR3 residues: CASRSGPNTEAFF. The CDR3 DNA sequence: TGTGCCAGCAGGTCCGGGCCGAACACTGAAGCTTTCTTT.

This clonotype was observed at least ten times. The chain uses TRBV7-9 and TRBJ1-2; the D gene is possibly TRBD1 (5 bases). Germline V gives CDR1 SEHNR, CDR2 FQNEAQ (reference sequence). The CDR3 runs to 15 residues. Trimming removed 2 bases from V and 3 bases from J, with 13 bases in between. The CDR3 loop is CASSLRREGHYGYTF. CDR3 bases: TGTGCCAGCAGCTTAAGACGTGAGGGGCACTATGGCTACACCTTC. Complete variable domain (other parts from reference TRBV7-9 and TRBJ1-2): DTGVSQNPRHKITKRGQNVTFRCDPISEHNRLYWYRQTLGQGPEFLTYFQNEAQLEKSRLLSDRFSAERPKGSFSTLEIQRTEQGDSAMYLCASSLRREGHYGYTFGSGTRLTVV.

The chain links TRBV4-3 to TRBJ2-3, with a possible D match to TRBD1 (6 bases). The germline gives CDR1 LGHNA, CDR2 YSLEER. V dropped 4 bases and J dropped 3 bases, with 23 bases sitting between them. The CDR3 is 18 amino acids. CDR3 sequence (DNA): TGCGCCAGCAGCCTTGAAGCCGGGACACCACTTGGAACAGATACGCAGTATTTT. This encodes CASSLEAGTPLGTDTQYF.

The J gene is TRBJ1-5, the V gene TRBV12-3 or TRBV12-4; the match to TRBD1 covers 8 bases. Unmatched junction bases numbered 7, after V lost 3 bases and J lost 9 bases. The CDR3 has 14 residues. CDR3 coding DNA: TGTGCCAGCAGTTTGACAGGGGTTGATGGGCCCCAGCATTTT. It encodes CASSLTGVDGPQHF.

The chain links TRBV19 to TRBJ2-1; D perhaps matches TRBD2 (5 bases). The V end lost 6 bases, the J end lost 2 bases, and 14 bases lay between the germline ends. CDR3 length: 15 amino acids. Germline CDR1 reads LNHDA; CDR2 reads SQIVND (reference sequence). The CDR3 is CASSPRTGAYNEQFF. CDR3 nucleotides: TGTGCCAGTAGCCCCCGGACTGGGGCCTACAATGAGCAGTTCTTC.

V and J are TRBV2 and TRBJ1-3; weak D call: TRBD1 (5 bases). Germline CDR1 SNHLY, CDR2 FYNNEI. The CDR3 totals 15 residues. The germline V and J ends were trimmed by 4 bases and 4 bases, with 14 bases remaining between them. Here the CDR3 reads CASSADSVSGNTIYF. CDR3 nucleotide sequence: TGTGCCAGCAGTGCCGACAGTGTTTCAGGAAACACCATATATTTT.

The CDR3 protein is CASSRGGAAYEQYF. The DNA for the CDR3 is TGTGCCAGCTCGAGGGGGGGTGCAGCCTACGAGCAGTACTTC. The chain couples TRBV11-2 to TRBJ2-7, with D possibly matching TRBD2 (7 bases). The germline V and J ends were trimmed by 8 bases and 2 bases, with 16 bases remaining between them. The CDR3 runs 14 residues. From germline, CDR1 is SGHAT and CDR2 FQNNGV.